This T cell receptor (beta chain) was found in a study of T cell responses to AZD1222 COVID-19 vaccine. Study-level results: Spike-specific TCR breadth and depth both grew after two AZD1222 doses. AZD1222 recipients seropositive at baseline numbered only six or seven. Across spike, vaccine-associated CD4 TCRs were found, dominant at 160-218 and 743-854.

Comments on this clone: Its cognate antigen is unknown.

Method: immunoSEQ multiplex PCR; TCRdb's copy keeps in-frame clones and lacks some. Of about 70,000 clones listed, approximately 83% are singletons. V lost 0 bases and J lost 2, with 14 bases in between. Germline CDR1 LGHDT, CDR2 YNNKEL (reference sequence). The CDR3 consists of 17 residues. The sample was peripheral blood, taken 28 days after the second AZD1222 dose. The receptor was isolated from an adult who received the AZD1222 COVID-19 vaccine. The chain has TRBV3-1 (or the pseudogene TRBV3-2) and TRBJ1-5, with a possible D match to TRBD1 (6 bases). Here the CDR3 reads CASSQEWPGAGNQPQHF. The CDR3 nucleotides are TGTGCCAGCAGCCAAGAGTGGCCGGGGGCTGGCAATCAGCCCCAGCATTTT.